These 7 T cell receptor beta chains were sequenced from one sample in a study of T-cell reconstitution after alpha-beta-depleted transplantation in children. Researchers prepared the TCRbeta library using unique molecular identifiers, the study reports. TCRdb passed the PCR reads through MiXCR, listing each CDR3 protein once. The data contain about 980,000 distinct CDR3 sequences, around 30% of them singletons. The sequencing used PBMCs, mostly from graft donor cells, collected 360 days after TCRalphabeta/CD19-depleted stem cell transplant. These receptors were collected from a boy under two years old who had a stem cell transplant for SCID, so the T cells may come from the graft donor.

This clonotype was detected a few times. The chain couples TRBV24-1 to TRBJ2-2; D gene uncertain. There are 14 residues in the CDR3. The V gene's germline CDR1 is KGHDR and CDR2 SFDVKD. Trimming removed 9 bases at V and 2 bases at J, with 12 bases between. As DNA, the CDR3 is TGTGCCACCGGCCGTTCTCTTAACACCGGGGAGCTGTTTTTT. Protein product: CATGRSLNTGELFF.

The rearrangement uses TRBV10-3 and TRBJ2-7, with D perhaps TRBD1 (5 bases). CDR3 length: 14 residues. Trimming cost V 10 bases and J 6 bases, with 22 bases left between them. The V gene's germline CDR1 is ENHRY and CDR2 SYGVKD. The CDR3 nucleotides read TGTGCCACCCGGCGTGGGGTACAGGAGCTCGAGCAGTACTTC. Protein: CATRRGVQELEQYF.

J is TRBJ2-3 and V is TRBV12-3 or TRBV12-4; maybe TRBD1 (5 bases). V was cut by 5 bases and J by 2 bases, with 20 bases left in between. The CDR3 covers 17 residues. The CDR3 reads CASSPGRQFLHTDTQYF. Written as DNA, the CDR3 is TGTGCCAGCAGTCCCGGTAGACAGTTTCTCCACACAGATACGCAGTATTTT.

Written as DNA, the CDR3 is TGTGCCAGCAGCCGCCACATAGGCGAGACCCAGTACTTC. Translated, it gives CASSRHIGETQYF. J is TRBJ2-5 and V is TRBV12-3 or TRBV12-4; D unclear. V shed 6 bases and J shed 5 bases, with 13 bases lying between them. The length of the CDR3 is 13 residues.

This clonotype has just a few counts. J is TRBJ2-7 and V is TRBV4-2; TRBD1 matches 8 bases. The germline gives CDR1 LGHNA, CDR2 YNFKEQ. V was pared by 0 bases and J by 3 bases, with 4 bases of the junction left unmatched. This CDR3 is built from 15 residues. In DNA, the CDR3 is TGTGCCAGCAGCCAAGAACGGGACAGGTTCTACGAGCAGTACTTC. Its protein is CASSQERDRFYEQYF.

The sample holds many counts of this clonotype. The J gene is TRBJ2-1, the V gene TRBV18; TRBD1 matches at 8 bases. Germline CDR1 reads KGHSH; CDR2 reads LQKENI. Unmatched junction bases numbered 1, after V lost 5 bases and J lost 4 bases. CDR3 length: 13 amino acids. The CDR3 reads CASSGQGYNEQFF. In DNA, the CDR3 is TGTGCCAGCTCAGGACAGGGATACAATGAGCAGTTCTTC.

The chain uses TRBV30 and TRBJ2-4; no clear D. The CDR3 is made up of 17 amino acids. CDR1 and CDR2 from the germline V gene are GTSNPN and SVGIG (reference sequence). Trimming stripped 3 bases from V and 0 bases from J, with 18 bases between. CDR3 sequence (DNA): TGTGCCTGGAGGCACCGGGCCGCTAACTTAGCCAAAAACATTCAGTACTTC. This codes for CAWRHRAANLAKNIQYF. Filled out from reference TRBV30 and TRBJ2-4, the complete variable domain reads SQTIHQWPATLVQPVGSPLSLECTVEGTSNPNLYWYRQAAGRGLQLLFYSVGIGQISSEVPQNLSASRPQDRQFILSSKKLLLSDSGFYLCAWRHRAANLAKNIQYFGAGTRLSVL.